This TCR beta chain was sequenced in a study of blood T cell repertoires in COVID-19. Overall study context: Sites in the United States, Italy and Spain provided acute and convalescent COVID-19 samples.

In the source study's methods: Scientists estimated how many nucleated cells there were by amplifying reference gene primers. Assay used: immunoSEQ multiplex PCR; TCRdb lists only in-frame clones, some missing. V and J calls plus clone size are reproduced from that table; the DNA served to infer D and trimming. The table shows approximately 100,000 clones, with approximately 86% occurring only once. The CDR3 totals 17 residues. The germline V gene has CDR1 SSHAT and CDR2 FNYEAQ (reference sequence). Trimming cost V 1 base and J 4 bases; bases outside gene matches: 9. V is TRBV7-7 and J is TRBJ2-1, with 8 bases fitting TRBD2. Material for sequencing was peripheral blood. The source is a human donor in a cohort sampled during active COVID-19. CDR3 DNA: TGTGCCAGCAGCTTAGAGCCCCCAGCGGGAGCGTACAATGAGCAGTTCTTC. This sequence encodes CASSLEPPAGAYNEQFF.